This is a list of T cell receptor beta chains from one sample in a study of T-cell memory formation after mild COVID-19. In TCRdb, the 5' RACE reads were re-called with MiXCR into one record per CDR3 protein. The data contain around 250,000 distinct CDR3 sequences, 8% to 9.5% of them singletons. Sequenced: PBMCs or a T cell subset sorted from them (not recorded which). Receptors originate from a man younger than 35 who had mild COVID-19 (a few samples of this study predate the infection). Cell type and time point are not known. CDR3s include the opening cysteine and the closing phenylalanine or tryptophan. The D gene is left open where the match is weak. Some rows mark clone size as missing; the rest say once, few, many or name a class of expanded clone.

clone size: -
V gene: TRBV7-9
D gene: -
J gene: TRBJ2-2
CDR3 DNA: TGTGCCAGCAGCACGCCCCGTTTCCACTTGAACACCGGGGAGCTGTTTTTT
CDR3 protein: CASSTPRFHLNTGELFF

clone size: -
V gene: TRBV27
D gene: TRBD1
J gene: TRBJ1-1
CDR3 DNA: TGTGCCAGCAGCCACGCGACCGGACAGGGAGGGACTGAAGCTTTCTTT
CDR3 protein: CASSHATGQGGTEAFF

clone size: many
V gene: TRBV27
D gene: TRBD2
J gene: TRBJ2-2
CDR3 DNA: TGTGCCAGCAGTCCGGGACTAGTTGGAACCGGGGAGCTGTTTTTT
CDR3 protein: CASSPGLVGTGELFF

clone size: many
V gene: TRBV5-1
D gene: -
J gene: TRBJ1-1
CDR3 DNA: TGTGCCAGCAGCTTAGGAGGGGGCACTGAAGCTTTCTTT
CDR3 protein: CASSLGGGTEAFF

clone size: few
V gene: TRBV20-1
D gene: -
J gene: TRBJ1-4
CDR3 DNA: TGCAGTGCCCTACAAAGGGGCCCCGAAAAACTGTTTTTT
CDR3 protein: CSALQRGPEKLFF

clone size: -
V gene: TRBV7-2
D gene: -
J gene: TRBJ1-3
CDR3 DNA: TGTGCCAGCAGCTATCAGCCAATCTCGACTTCCGGAAACACCATATATTTT
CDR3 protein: CASSYQPISTSGNTIYF

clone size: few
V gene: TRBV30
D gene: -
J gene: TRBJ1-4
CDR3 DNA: TGTGCCTACATACCGACAGCGAATAATGAAAAACTGTTTTTT
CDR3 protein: CAYIPTANNEKLFF

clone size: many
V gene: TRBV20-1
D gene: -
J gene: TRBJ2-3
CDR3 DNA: TGCAGTGCTATAAGGGGGGTGGGCACAGATACGCAGTATTTT
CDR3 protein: CSAIRGVGTDTQYF

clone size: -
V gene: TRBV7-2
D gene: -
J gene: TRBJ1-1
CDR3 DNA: TGTGCCAGCAGCTCCTCGCTTGGGGGCACTGAAGCTTTCTTT
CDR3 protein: CASSSSLGGTEAFF

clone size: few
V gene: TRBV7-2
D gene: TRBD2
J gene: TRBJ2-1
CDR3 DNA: TGTGCCAGCAGCTTATTCTTGGCTAGCGGGGGGACCTACAATGAGCAGTTCTTC
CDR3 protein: CASSLFLASGGTYNEQFF

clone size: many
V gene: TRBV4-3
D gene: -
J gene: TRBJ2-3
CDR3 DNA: TGCGCCAGCAGCCAAGATTGGTCAGATACGCAGTATTTT
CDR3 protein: CASSQDWSDTQYF

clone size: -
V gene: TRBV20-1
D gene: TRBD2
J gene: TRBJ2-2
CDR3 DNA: TGCAGTGCCTCACTAGCGACAAAGAACACCGGGGAGCTGTTTTTT
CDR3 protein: CSASLATKNTGELFF

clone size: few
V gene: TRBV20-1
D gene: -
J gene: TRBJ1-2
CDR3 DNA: TGCAGTGCTACCACCGACGGACTCTATGGCTACACCTTC
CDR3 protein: CSATTDGLYGYTF

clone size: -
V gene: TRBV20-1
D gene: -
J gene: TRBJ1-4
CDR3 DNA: TGCAGTGCTCACCGGGACCGTTCCCAAAAACTGTTTTTT
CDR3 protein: CSAHRDRSQKLFF

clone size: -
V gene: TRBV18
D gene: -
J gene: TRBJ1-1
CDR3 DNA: TGTGCCAGCTCACCAGAACAGGAGTCTTTTCGAGCTTTCTTT
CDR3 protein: CASSPEQESFRAFF

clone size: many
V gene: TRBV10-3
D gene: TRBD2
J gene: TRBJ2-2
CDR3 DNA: TGTGCCATCAAGAGCCTAGCGGGGGGCCCAAACACCGGGGAGCTGTTTTTT
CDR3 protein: CAIKSLAGGPNTGELFF

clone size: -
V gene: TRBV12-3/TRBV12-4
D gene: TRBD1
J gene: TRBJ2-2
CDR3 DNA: TGTGCCAGCGGGCCCCGATCCTTCGCCGGAAGTGACAGGGCCGGGGAGCTGTTTTTT
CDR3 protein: CASGPRSFAGSDRAGELFF

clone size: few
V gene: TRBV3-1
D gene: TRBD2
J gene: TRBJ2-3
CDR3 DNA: TGTGCCAGCAGCCAGCGGGGGGCCTTCACAGATACGCAGTATTTT
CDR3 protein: CASSQRGAFTDTQYF

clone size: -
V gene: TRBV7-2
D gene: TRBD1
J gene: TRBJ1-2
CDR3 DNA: TGTGCCAGCAGCTTCGACAGGGGTCTGGGGGTATATGGCTACACCTTC
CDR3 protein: CASSFDRGLGVYGYTF

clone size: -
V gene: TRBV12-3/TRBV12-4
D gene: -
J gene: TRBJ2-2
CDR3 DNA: TGTGCCAGCAGCTGGGGGCGCAACACCGGGGAGCTGTTTTTT
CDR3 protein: CASSWGRNTGELFF

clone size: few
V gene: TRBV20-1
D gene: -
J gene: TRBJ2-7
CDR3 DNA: TGCAGTGCTAGAGGGCCGCGTATTTCCTACGAGCAGTACTTC
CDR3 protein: CSARGPRISYEQYF

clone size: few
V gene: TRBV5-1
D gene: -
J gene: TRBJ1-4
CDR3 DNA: TGCGCCAGCAGCTCGGAGGGTGCAACTAATGAAAAACTGTTTTTT
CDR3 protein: CASSSEGATNEKLFF

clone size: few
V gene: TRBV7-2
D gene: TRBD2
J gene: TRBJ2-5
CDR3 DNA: TGTGCCAGCAGCACGGGACTAGCGGTGGGAGAGACCCAGTACTTC
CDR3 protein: CASSTGLAVGETQYF

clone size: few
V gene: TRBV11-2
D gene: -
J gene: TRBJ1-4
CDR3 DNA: TGTGCCAGCAGCTTAGACCCGGTGTATAATGAAAAACTGTTTTTT
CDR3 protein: CASSLDPVYNEKLFF

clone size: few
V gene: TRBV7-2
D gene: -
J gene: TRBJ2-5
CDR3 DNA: TGTGCCAGCAGCTTAAGACAGACGGAGACCCAGTACTTC
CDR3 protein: CASSLRQTETQYF

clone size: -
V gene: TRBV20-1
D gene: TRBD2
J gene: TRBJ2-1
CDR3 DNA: TGCAGTGCTAGAGATATAGCTAGCGGGGTTCGGGAGCAGTTCTTC
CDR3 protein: CSARDIASGVREQFF

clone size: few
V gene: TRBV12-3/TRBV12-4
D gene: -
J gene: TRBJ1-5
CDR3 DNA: TGTGCCAGCGGACGAAATAGCAATCAGCCCCAGCATTTT
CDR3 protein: CASGRNSNQPQHF

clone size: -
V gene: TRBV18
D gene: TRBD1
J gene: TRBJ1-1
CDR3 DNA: TGTGCCAGCTCACTACTTGTGCAAGGGACAGGGAACACTGAAGCTTTCTTT
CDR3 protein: CASSLLVQGTGNTEAFF